The entry that follows covers one TCR beta chain sequence. Its antigen remains unknown. This record belongs to a study of T cell responses to AZD1222 COVID-19 vaccine. Regarding the study as a whole: Reports indicate that nearly half of spike-specific TCRs are directed at unmutated variant regions.

Here immunoSEQ multiplex PCR was the method, and the copy in TCRdb shows in-frame clones only, minus some. The table shows approximately 150,000 clones, with around 94% occurring only once. The receptor comes from an adult who received the AZD1222 COVID-19 vaccine. Sequencing was performed on peripheral blood, taken 28 days after the second AZD1222 dose.

CDR3 residues: CASSPRTDQETQYF. CDR3 DNA sequence: TGTGCCAGCAGCCCACGGACAGACCAAGAGACCCAGTACTTC. This chain joins TRBV7-2 and TRBJ2-5; a weak D match, TRBD1 (6 bases). V was clipped by 5 bases and J by 0 bases, with 10 bases between them. CDR1 and CDR2 (germline): SGHTA, FQGNSA. This CDR3 has 14 amino acids. Drawing the rest from reference TRBV7-2 and TRBJ2-5, the complete variable domain is GAGVSQSPSNKVTEKGKDVELRCDPISGHTALYWYRQSLGQGLEFLIYFQGNSAPDKSGLPSDRFSAERTGGSVSTLTIQRTQQEDSAVYLCASSPRTDQETQYFGPGTRLLVL.